The text below deals with one T cell receptor (beta chain). Its target antigen remains unknown. Within one base of it there is no much larger clone, and no base qualities were kept. V loses 5 bases, J loses 5 bases, and the germline ends lie 7 bases apart. The CDR3 goes from the cysteine to the phenylalanine over 13 residues. Just the 39-base CDR3 DNA is kept, in frame starting at base 1. Taken from the germline V gene (reference sequence), the CDR1 and CDR2 loops are MNHNY and SVGAGI. This specimen belongs to a study of OX40 agonist ivuxolimab in advanced cancers. About the investigation overall: Ivuxolimab was an agonistic, fully human IgG2 monoclonal antibody directed against OX40 (CD134), a costimulatory receptor. Intravenous ivuxolimab was administered to patients every 2 weeks at six dose levels: 0.01, 0.1, 0.3, 1.5, 3 and 10 mg/kg. Of the 50 or so patients in dose escalation, about 20 had hepatocellular carcinoma, approximately 15 had melanoma, 9 had renal cell carcinoma and 9 had head and neck cancer. In the dose-escalation cohort, 82.7% of patients were male, and the mean age was approximately 60 years, with a range of roughly 23 to 85. Patients were allowed to have had prior anti-PD-1, anti-PD-L1 or anti-CTLA-4 therapy, and approximately 40% of the dose-escalation patients had been treated with checkpoint inhibitors. Three dose-escalation patients achieved partial responses, one with hepatocellular carcinoma and two with cutaneous melanoma. The purpose of peripheral TCRbeta sequencing was to test whether ivuxolimab changed TCR sequence diversity and led to clonal T-cell expansion. The paper covers the monotherapy dose-escalation part of the phase I ivuxolimab trial, which included N ≈ 54 patients.

Genomic DNA was isolated from the sorted cells so that the TCRbeta CDR3 region could be sequenced. The immunoSEQ Assay was used for sequencing of TCRbeta CDR3 regions. This is the immuneACCESS table as TCRdb keeps it, with only in-frame sequences that have V and J called. A part of the clones is gone; compared with another copy, unresolved V genes explain less than half, and the rest is unexplained. This sample has around 35,000 clones in its table, and 65% to 80% of those were observed once. The leading ten clones occupy 11% of the sample. Patients with a history of autoimmune disease or receiving systemic immunosuppression were excluded from the trial. Peripheral blood for TCR sequencing was collected from all dose cohorts at baseline, on cycle 4 day 1, and on cycle 7 day 1. The samples were taken from a phase I, first-in-human, multicenter, open-label dose-escalation trial of ivuxolimab. Adults with locally advanced or metastatic melanoma, renal cell, hepatocellular, or head and neck squamous cell carcinoma were enrolled in the trial. Before TCR sequencing, CD4+ T cells and CD8+ T cells from peripheral blood were sorted into separate populations.

The paper's findings and limits, for the study overall: After ivuxolimab, CD8+ T cells had more expanded clones than CD4+ T cells on average. Partial responders in the 0.1-3.0 mg/kg groups had among the lowest normalized peripheral clonal expansion, especially among CD8+ T cells. At doses of 0.1 to 3.0 mg/kg, clonal expansion of both CD4+ and CD8+ blood T cells was observed from baseline to week 6. Low levels of normalized T-cell clonal expansion were also seen in some patients who did not respond. The antigen specificity of the peripheral T cells that underwent clonal expansion was not determined.

The rearranged chain carries TRBV6-6 and TRBJ1-6; TRBD1 is a possible D gene, resting on 6 matching bases. Source: CD4+ or CD8+ T cells sorted from blood, taken in a trial of the OX40 agonist ivuxolimab. This receptor was identified in an adult with an advanced solid tumor such as melanoma, head and neck, liver or kidney cancer. The DNA reads as follows: TGTGCCAGCAGTGCAGGGGATAATTCACCCCTCCACTTT. Protein translation: CASSAGDNSPLHF.